These T cell receptor beta chains were read from a single sample in a study of human T cells and chemical hapten exposure. TCRdb processed the RACE reads anew with MiXCR; each CDR3 protein has one entry. The repertoire holds approximately 90,000 distinct CDR3 sequences, with 11% as singletons. The sequenced sample was whole blood, obtained in connection with sensitization to the hapten diphenylcyclopropenone (DPC). The origin of the receptors is a man in his forties or fifties with alopecia areata. Some clones in this sample may be carry-over from other donors' samples. Both conserved end residues are part of each CDR3. Fields, in order: V gene, J gene, clone size, D gene, CDR3 DNA, CDR3 protein. D genes are given only for firm matches. For some rows the clone size is stated as once, few or many, or as a class when expanded; others skip it.

>TRBV6-5|TRBJ2-5|few|NA
TGTGCCAGCATCCGGGCCCGGGGGGAGACCCAGTACTTC
CASIRARGETQYF
>TRBV29-1|TRBJ2-7|many|TRBD1
TGCAGCGTTGACCTCCTAAATCGGGACAGCTCCTACGAGCAGTACTTC
CSVDLLNRDSSYEQYF
>TRBV24-1|TRBJ2-2|many|TRBD2
TGTGCCACCAGTGATTTGCGGGGGGGCCGGAACACCGGGGAGCTGTTTTTT
CATSDLRGGRNTGELFF
>TRBV6-2/TRBV6-3|TRBJ1-1|few|NA
TGTGCCAGCAGTTACAACGGGGGCGGGACTGAAGCTTTCTTT
CASSYNGGGTEAFF
>TRBV11-3|TRBJ2-3|NA|TRBD2
TGTGCCAGCAGCCGGATACTAGCGGGAGGAGCTGGAGATACGCAGTATTTT
CASSRILAGGAGDTQYF
>TRBV7-2|TRBJ2-6|few|NA
TGTGCCAGCAGCCTGGTATTGGGCGGGGCCAACGTCCTGACTTTC
CASSLVLGGANVLTF
>TRBV29-1|TRBJ1-2|many|NA
TGCAGCGTTCCTCCAAGGGGCCCTTCTAACTATGGCTACACCTTC
CSVPPRGPSNYGYTF
>TRBV6-2/TRBV6-3|TRBJ2-7|NA|TRBD2
TGTGCCAGACTCTCCGGGACTAGGGGGAACGAGCAGTACTTC
CARLSGTRGNEQYF
>TRBV5-6|TRBJ2-5|NA|NA
TGTGCCAGCAGCTTGGAAGGGGGATCGGAGACCCAGTACTTC
CASSLEGGSETQYF
>TRBV28|TRBJ2-7|few|NA
TGTGCCAGCAGTTTGGTAGGCCCCTACGAGCAGTACTTC
CASSLVGPYEQYF
>TRBV21-1|TRBJ1-2|many|NA
TGTGCCAGCAGCTTTGTCACCGCAGGGGGCGGCTATGGCTACACCTTC
CASSFVTAGGGYGYTF
>TRBV25-1|TRBJ1-1|many|NA
TGTGCCAGCGGTAGTGAGTGGGACGAAGCTTTCTTT
CASGSEWDEAFF
>TRBV20-1|TRBJ2-1|NA|TRBD2
TGCAGTGCCCTTAGACTAGCGGGCCAGAGCTCCTACAATGAGCAGTTCTTC
CSALRLAGQSSYNEQFF
>TRBV5-6|TRBJ2-4|few|TRBD2
TGTGCCAGCAGCCGAGGGACTAGCGGGAGAGAAAACATTCAGTACTTC
CASSRGTSGRENIQYF
>TRBV7-9|TRBJ2-6|NA|NA
TGTGCCAGCAGCTTACCCGGTGTGGCCAACGTCCTGACTTTC
CASSLPGVANVLTF
>TRBV29-1|TRBJ1-2|NA|NA
TGCAGCGTTGCAGCCAGCAATTTTGGCTACACCTTC
CSVAASNFGYTF
>TRBV25-1|TRBJ1-1|NA|TRBD1
TGTGCCAGCAGTGGGCGACAGGGGATGAACACTGAAGCTTTCTTT
CASSGRQGMNTEAFF
>TRBV18|TRBJ2-7|many|TRBD1
TGTGCCAGCTCACCCTTACGTAACCGGGACAGAGACTCCTACGAGCAGTACTTC
CASSPLRNRDRDSYEQYF
>TRBV5-1|TRBJ1-1|few|NA
TGCGCCAGCAGCTTGTCAATCGGGGCTGAAGCTTTCTTT
CASSLSIGAEAFF
>TRBV4-3|TRBJ1-4|many|NA
TGCGCCAGCAGCCAAGATCGGCAGACTAATGAAAAACTGTTTTTT
CASSQDRQTNEKLFF
>TRBV19|TRBJ2-7|NA|NA
TGTGCCAGTAGTATCGGCAGGAAGCAGTACTTC
CASSIGRKQYF
>TRBV18|TRBJ2-5|few|TRBD2
TGTGCCAGCTCGGGACTAGCGGGAGAAGAGACCCAGTACTTC
CASSGLAGEETQYF
>TRBV6-4|TRBJ1-2|many|NA
TGTGCCAGCAGTGCTACAGGGTCCTATGGCTACACCTTC
CASSATGSYGYTF
>TRBV29-1|TRBJ2-6|few|NA
TGCAGCGTGCGAACACAGGCGTCCTACTCTGGGGCCAACGTCCTGACTTTC
CSVRTQASYSGANVLTF
>TRBV30|TRBJ1-3|NA|TRBD1
TGTGCCTGGGACAGGGGCTCTGGAAACACCATATATTTT
CAWDRGSGNTIYF
>TRBV7-9|TRBJ1-2|many|NA
TGTGCCAGCAGCTCTACCCGGGATGGCTACACCTTC
CASSSTRDGYTF
>TRBV29-1|TRBJ2-7|many|NA
TGCAGCCCAGGGCACTCCTACGAGCAGTACTTC
CSPGHSYEQYF
>TRBV24-1|TRBJ2-2|few|NA
TGTGCCACCATTCGAATATCGGGACGGAGTGTGACCGGGGAGCTGTTTTTT
CATIRISGRSVTGELFF
>TRBV19|TRBJ1-2|many|NA
TGTGCCAGTAGTATAGATCCGGGTGGCGGCTACACCTTC
CASSIDPGGGYTF
>TRBV14|TRBJ1-2|few|NA
TGTGCCAGCAGCCAAGAACGCGGGGTCTATGGCTACACCTTC
CASSQERGVYGYTF
>TRBV20-1|TRBJ2-3|few|TRBD2
TGCAGTGCTAGCCCAATCACTAGCGGGAGCGCAGATACGCAGTATTTT
CSASPITSGSADTQYF
>TRBV6-2/TRBV6-3|TRBJ2-5|few|NA
TGTGCCAGCAGTAGTAGCGTCAAGGGGGTCCAAGAGACCCAGTACTTC
CASSSSVKGVQETQYF
>TRBV5-6|TRBJ2-7|many|TRBD2
TGTGCCAGCAGCTTAGGACTAGCGGGGATTTCGTCCTACGAGCAGTACTTC
CASSLGLAGISSYEQYF
>TRBV11-3|TRBJ2-1|few|NA
TGTGCCAGCAGCGCTATGGTCAATGAGCAGTTCTTC
CASSAMVNEQFF
>TRBV27|TRBJ1-5|few|NA
TGTGCCAGCAGTATGCTGACCAATCAGCCCCAGCATTTT
CASSMLTNQPQHF
>TRBV12-5|TRBJ1-1|medium-sized|TRBD1
TGTGCTAGTGGCCGGGACAGGGTGAACACTGAAGCTTTCTTT
CASGRDRVNTEAFF
>TRBV15|TRBJ2-3|NA|TRBD1
TGTGCCACCAGCAGAGATCTAGTGACAGGGGGCACGGATACGCAGTATTTT
CATSRDLVTGGTDTQYF
>TRBV30|TRBJ2-7|few|NA
TGTGCCTGGAGCCCTGGGGCGGGCTACGAGCAGTACTTC
CAWSPGAGYEQYF
>TRBV11-3|TRBJ2-1|NA|NA
TGTGCCAGCAGCTTAGGACTGGCCAATGAGCAGTTCTTC
CASSLGLANEQFF
>TRBV20-1|TRBJ2-4|many|NA
TGCAGTGCCACCCAAGACAGGCGGAAAAACATTCAGTACTTC
CSATQDRRKNIQYF
>TRBV7-9|TRBJ1-1|many|NA
TGTGCCAGCAGCTTAGTGGGAGGGGAGGACACTGAAGCTTTCTTT
CASSLVGGEDTEAFF
>TRBV28|TRBJ2-2|NA|NA
TGTGCCAGCAGTTTCGGGGGAAACACCGGGGAGCTGTTTTTT
CASSFGGNTGELFF
>TRBV27|TRBJ1-5|NA|NA
TGTGCCAGCAGTACTTCTCAGGGGTTAAGCAATCAGCCCCAGCATTTT
CASSTSQGLSNQPQHF
>TRBV7-3|TRBJ2-3|NA|NA
TGTGCCAGCAGCTTCTCAGCGAGCACAGATACGCAGTATTTT
CASSFSASTDTQYF
>TRBV5-1|TRBJ2-1|NA|NA
TGCGCCAGCAGCGAGCCTCCGAATGAGCAGTTCTTC
CASSEPPNEQFF
>TRBV10-3|TRBJ1-2|many|NA
TGTGCCATCAGAGACACCCGGTTGGGCTATGGCTACACCTTC
CAIRDTRLGYGYTF
>TRBV29-1|TRBJ1-5|NA|TRBD1
TGCAGCGTCCAACAGGGGTGGAATCAGCCCCAGCATTTT
CSVQQGWNQPQHF
>TRBV7-2|TRBJ2-5|NA|TRBD1
TGTGCCAGCAGCTTAATGGGACAGGGCAGGGAGACCCAGTACTTC
CASSLMGQGRETQYF
>TRBV6-2/TRBV6-3|TRBJ2-7|few|TRBD1
TGTGCCAGCATCAGACAGGGGGAACAACACGAGCAGTACTTC
CASIRQGEQHEQYF